The 20 T cell receptor beta chains given below trace back to one sample, sequenced in a study of T cell responses to AZD1222 COVID-19 vaccine. Only in-frame clones appear in the TCRdb table, and some are missing; sequencing was by immunoSEQ multiplex PCR. The data show about 140,000 clones, less than 95% seen once. This material consisted of peripheral blood, taken on day 0 of AZD1222 vaccination. The receptors were gathered from an adult in good health.

The chain carries TRBV28 and TRBJ1-2; 7 nucleotides agree with TRBD1. The V gene end was trimmed by 6 bases and the J gene end by 8 bases; junction bases not matched to a gene: 12. CDR1 MDHEN and CDR2 SYDVKM come from the germline V gene. This CDR3 is built from 14 residues. The CDR3 sequence is CASRPSLTGYGYTF. The DNA of the CDR3 is TGTGCCAGCAGACCTTCCCTGACAGGGTACGGCTACACCTTC.

The chain carries TRBV11-2 and TRBJ1-2; D is ambiguous. The V end lost 3 bases, the J end lost 6 bases, and 17 bases lay between the germline ends. Looked up from germline, CDR1 is SGHAT and CDR2 is FQNNGV. The CDR3 length is 15 residues. Here the CDR3 reads CASSFSQVLQHGYTF. The CDR3 DNA sequence: TGTGCCAGCAGCTTCTCTCAGGTCCTCCAGCATGGCTACACCTTC.

The rearrangement joins TRBV9 to TRBJ1-4; 10 bases match TRBD1. The length of the CDR3 is 20 residues. V was pared by 4 bases and J by 1 base, with 16 bases of the junction left unmatched. Germline CDR1 and CDR2: SGDLS and YYNGEE. The CDR3 nucleotides are TGTGCCAGCAGCCCCCTTATTAACCCCGGGACAGGGGAAACTAATGAAAAACTGTTTTTT. This sequence encodes CASSPLINPGTGETNEKLFF.

The chain carries TRBV6-1 and TRBJ1-2; D remains ambiguous. In germline, CDR1 is MNHNS, CDR2 SASEGT. The V end was cut by 2 bases, the J end by 5 bases, with 9 bases between. This CDR3 is built from 13 residues. The CDR3: CASSETDQYGYTF. The DNA for the CDR3 is TGTGCCAGCAGTGAAACAGATCAATATGGCTACACCTTC.

The V gene is TRBV19, the J gene TRBJ1-2, with D tentatively TRBD1 (5 bases). The germline gives CDR1 LNHDA, CDR2 SQIVND (reference sequence). Trimming took 6 bases from V and 4 from J, leaving 15 bases between them. This CDR3 comprises 14 residues. The chain's CDR3 is CASSTDGTGYGYTF. The CDR3 DNA follows: TGTGCCAGTAGCACCGATGGGACGGGCTATGGCTACACCTTC. The full variable domain, with the rest looked up from reference TRBV19 and TRBJ1-2, is DGGITQSPKYLFRKEGQNVTLSCEQNLNHDAMYWYRQDPGQGLRLIYYSQIVNDFQKGDIAEGYSVSREKKESFPLTVTSAQKNPTAFYLCASSTDGTGYGYTFGSGTRLTVV.

The rearrangement joins TRBV7-3 to TRBJ2-3, with D unclear. Trimming left V 4 bases short and J 1 base short, with 6 bases between. The germline gives CDR1 SGHTA, CDR2 FQGTGA. The length of the CDR3 is 13 residues. This CDR3 reads CASSYRGTDTQYF. CDR3 sequence (DNA): TGTGCCAGCAGCTACCGGGGCACAGATACGCAGTATTTT.

The chain employs TRBV28 and TRBJ1-5; D perhaps matches TRBD1 (5 bases). Germline V CDR1 and CDR2: MDHEN, SYDVKM. V shed 4 bases and J shed 7 bases, with 11 bases lying between them. The CDR3 covers 13 residues. Written as DNA, the CDR3 is TGTGCCAGCAGTTCCATGGGACGACAGCCCCAGCATTTT. Its translation: CASSSMGRQPQHF.

This clone was picked up one time. V usage is TRBV4-2 and J usage is TRBJ1-5; D gene uncertain. The V end lost 2 bases, the J end lost 6 bases, and 8 bases lay between the germline ends. CDR1 and CDR2 from the germline V gene are LGHNA and YNFKEQ. The CDR3 covers 13 residues. The CDR3, as DNA: TGTGCCAGCAGCCAATCCTCAGGTCAGCCCCAGCATTTT. Protein product: CASSQSSGQPQHF.

The chain has TRBV12-3 or TRBV12-4 and TRBJ1-4; TRBD1 is a possible D gene (5 bases). V was shortened by 3 bases and J by 10 bases, with 6 bases between the two germline ends. The CDR3 is 11 amino acids. CDR3 protein: CASSLGGKLFF. The CDR3 nucleotides are TGTGCCAGCAGTTTGGGGGGAAAACTGTTTTTT.

This clone was picked up one time. The chain employs TRBV28 and TRBJ1-2, with a weak D call TRBD1 (6 bases). V dropped 6 bases and J dropped 4 bases, with 27 bases sitting between them. The CDR3 contains 18 residues. Looked up from germline, CDR1 is MDHEN and CDR2 is SYDVKM. CDR3 DNA: TGTGCCAGCAGGAAGTTTGGCCTTCGCACAGGGAGGATCTATGGCTACACCTTC. Translation gives CASRKFGLRTGRIYGYTF.

This clone was observed a handful of times. The CDR3 is CASSPYPRAGGYGYTF. CDR3 coding DNA: TGTGCCAGCAGCCCATATCCCCGGGCAGGGGGCTATGGCTACACCTTC. The rearrangement uses TRBV11-2 and TRBJ1-2; 7 bases map to TRBD1. The CDR3 length is 16 residues. V was pared by 5 bases and J by 4 bases, with 13 bases of the junction left unmatched. Germline CDR1 SGHAT, CDR2 FQNNGV. Looking up the rest from reference TRBV11-2 and TRBJ1-2 gives the full variable domain: EAGVAQSPRYKIIEKRQSVAFWCNPISGHATLYWYQQILGQGPKLLIQFQNNGVVDDSQLPKDRFSAERLKGVDSTLKIQPAKLEDSAVYLCASSPYPRAGGYGYTFGSGTRLTVV.

The chain is built from TRBV4-3 and TRBJ2-6, with D unclear. Germline loops: CDR1 LGHNA, CDR2 YSLEER. Between the trimmed V and J ends, which lost 0 bases and 2 bases, there was a span of 11 bases. The CDR3 spans 17 residues. CDR3 loop: CASSQELSPAGANVLTF. CDR3 nucleotide sequence: TGCGCCAGCAGCCAAGAGTTAAGTCCGGCTGGGGCCAACGTCCTGACTTTC.

The gene calls are TRBV27 and TRBJ1-5, with TRBD1 matching 7 bases. J gave up 0 bases and V 2 bases, and 10 bases lay outside the gene matches. Germline V lookup: CDR1 MNHEY, CDR2 SMNVEV (reference sequence). This CDR3 has 18 amino acids. DNA for the CDR3: TGTGCCAGCAGTTTAAGGTCGACGGGACAGTATAGCAATCAGCCCCAGCATTTT. It codes for CASSLRSTGQYSNQPQHF.

V is TRBV5-5 and J is TRBJ1-5, with 7 bases identical to TRBD1. This CDR3 has 14 residues. Germline V gene sequence: CDR1 SGHKS, CDR2 YYEKEE (reference sequence). The junction had 7 bases not matched to a gene; V was cut back by 4 bases and J by 6 bases. Here the CDR3 DNA reads TGTGCCAGCAGCACCGGACAGGTGGGTCAGCCCCAGCATTTT. It yields the protein CASSTGQVGQPQHF.

The chain couples TRBV7-3 to TRBJ2-5, with D perhaps being TRBD1 or TRBD2 (6 bases each). The length of the CDR3 is 15 residues. The germline V gene has CDR1 SGHTA and CDR2 FQGTGA. Trimming left V 5 bases short and J 2 bases short, with 15 bases between. DNA for the CDR3: TGTGCCAGCAGCCGCGGGGACACTATGCAAGAGACCCAGTACTTC. Encoded protein: CASSRGDTMQETQYF.

This rearrangement joins TRBV7-9 to TRBJ1-4, with D perhaps matching TRBD1 (5 bases). Germline CDR1 reads SEHNR; CDR2 reads FQNEAQ (reference sequence). V dropped 1 base and J dropped 8 bases, with 11 bases sitting between them. The length of the CDR3 is 14 residues. The CDR3 DNA follows: TGTGCCAGCAGCTTAGGGGGCCACGGAGAAAAACTGTTTTTT. Amino acids: CASSLGGHGEKLFF.

The rearrangement uses TRBV4-2 and TRBJ2-7, with D perhaps TRBD2 (6 bases). This CDR3 contains 15 residues. V lost 2 bases to trimming and J lost 3 bases, with 14 bases between them. CDR1 LGHNA and CDR2 YNFKEQ come from the germline V gene. The CDR3 loop reads CASSQIAGSLYEQYF. The CDR3 nucleotides are TGTGCCAGCAGCCAAATCGCCGGGAGCCTCTACGAGCAGTACTTC.

The V and J genes are TRBV9 and TRBJ1-2, with 7 bases fitting TRBD1. The V segment lost 2 bases and the J segment 3 bases; nucleotides outside the gene matches: 4. This CDR3 comprises 14 residues. Germline V lookup: CDR1 SGDLS, CDR2 YYNGEE. The CDR3 spells CASSVTGQDYGYTF. The CDR3 region has the DNA TGTGCCAGCAGCGTGACCGGACAGGACTATGGCTACACCTTC.

V gene TRBV10-1 combines with J gene TRBJ2-1; 7 bases agree with TRBD2. This CDR3 is built from 17 residues. Trimming removed 0 bases from V and 0 bases from J; junction bases left unmatched: 5. Looked up from germline, CDR1 is WNHNN and CDR2 is SYGVQD (reference sequence). CDR3 DNA sequence: TGCGCCAGCAGTGAGTCCGTAGCGGGTAGCTCCTACAATGAGCAGTTCTTC. It translates to CASSESVAGSSYNEQFF.

The chain links TRBV30 to TRBJ2-6; D gene unclear. The length of the CDR3 is 11 residues. Germline CDR1 and CDR2: GTSNPN and SVGIG (reference sequence). V lost 7 bases and J lost 4, with 5 bases in between. CDR3 DNA sequence: TGTGCCTTCGTCGGGGCCAACGTCCTGACTTTC. Translation: CAFVGANVLTF.